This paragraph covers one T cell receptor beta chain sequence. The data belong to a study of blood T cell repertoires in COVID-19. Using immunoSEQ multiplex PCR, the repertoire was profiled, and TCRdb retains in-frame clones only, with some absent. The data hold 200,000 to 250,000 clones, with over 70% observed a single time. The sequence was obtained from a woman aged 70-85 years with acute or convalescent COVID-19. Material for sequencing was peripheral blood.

DNA for the CDR3: TGTGCCAGCGGACTAGCGGGAGGGGCATACGAGCAGTACTTC. Its translation: CASGLAGGAYEQYF. This rearrangement joins TRBV2 to TRBJ2-7, with 15 bases fitting TRBD2. This CDR3 has 14 residues. After removal of 8 bases from V and 4 bases from J, the junction contained 3 bases not matched to a gene. Germline assignment: CDR1 SNHLY and CDR2 FYNNEI. The full variable domain, with the rest looked up from reference TRBV2 and TRBJ2-7, is EPEVTQTPSHQVTQMGQEVILRCVPISNHLYFYWYRQILGQKVEFLVSFYNNEISEKSEIFDDQFSVERPDGSNFTLKIRSTKLEDSAMYFCASGLAGGAYEQYFGPGTRLTVT.